This T cell receptor beta chain emerged from a study of blood T cell repertoires in COVID-19. The CDR3 has 14 amino acids. The V gene lost 5 bases and the J gene lost 4 bases, with 12 bases spanning the gap. Looked up from germline, CDR1 is LNHNV and CDR2 is YYDKDF (reference sequence). Clones were read by immunoSEQ multiplex PCR, and TCRdb kept only the in-frame ones, dropping some. Counted here are roughly 40,000 clones, 90% to 95% occurring once; the ten biggest clones make up roughly 5.7%. The sample consisted of peripheral blood. The sequence was collected from a human donor in a cohort sampled during active COVID-19. The chain recombines TRBV15 with TRBJ1-5; D may be TRBD1 (5 bases). The CDR3 DNA sequence: TGTGCCACCAGCCCCCGGGGGGGGAATCAGCCCCAGCATTTT. Its translation is CATSPRGGNQPQHF.